This TCR beta chain is from a study of T cells in Graves' hyperthyroidism and ophthalmopathy. Study-wide findings and caveats: Ophthalmopathy, as predicted by the model, came a median approximately 5.9 months after the prediction. Blood also contained most expanded thyroid clonotypes above 0.001.

At least ten counts were recorded for this clonotype. Antigen: not known. For Graves' hyperthyroidism to be stable, ophthalmopathy could not progress within 18 months. Pregnant or lactating patients were excluded, as were those with uncontrolled infection or other autoimmune disease. Amplified TCR beta CDR3 regions derived from RNA transcripts. The TCR CDR3 first-round RT-PCR relied on the HTBI primer set. MiXCR was run by TCRdb on the multiplex PCR reads, yielding one entry per CDR3 protein. The sample carries a few hundred thousand distinct CDR3 sequences, around 14% recorded once. The CDR3 consists of 12 residues. The V gene's germline CDR1 is SEHNR and CDR2 FQNEAQ (reference sequence). V shed 8 bases and J 4 bases; nucleotides not matched to a gene: 3.

This chain uses TRBV7-9 with TRBJ2-3, with 7 bases identical to TRBD2. The TCR originated in a woman in her 30s with Graves' hyperthyroidism. Sequencing was carried out using blood. CDR3 residues: CASRTSADTQYF. Written as DNA, the CDR3 is TGTGCCAGCCGCACTAGCGCAGATACGCAGTATTTT. Full variable domain (outside the CDR3, taken from reference TRBV7-9 and TRBJ2-3): DTGVSQNPRHKITKRGQNVTFRCDPISEHNRLYWYRQTLGQGPEFLTYFQNEAQLEKSRLLSDRFSAERPKGSFSTLEIQRTEQGDSAMYLCASRTSADTQYFGPGTRLTVL.